The 4 T cell receptor beta chains below come from one sample, sequenced in a study of blood T cell repertoires in COVID-19 (dated by TCRdb to the early 2020s). Receptor amplification or capture employed the immunoSEQ multiplex PCR assay. Not all clones reach the TCRdb copy of this immuneACCESS table, which keeps in-frame sequences only. Checked studies attribute under half of the gap to unresolved V genes and leave the rest unexplained. The sample has approximately 270,000 clones on record, around 90% of them singletons. More than 1% of the sample is taken by the ten largest. What was sequenced was PBMCs or T cells enriched from blood (not recorded which). Source of these receptors: a human donor in a cohort exposed to, infected with or recovered from COVID-19 (not recorded which). The donor label of this sample is uncertain.

This chain joins TRBV5-1 and TRBJ2-1, with D possibly being TRBD2 (7 bases). Germline loops: CDR1 SGHRS, CDR2 YFSETQ. V was cut by 0 bases and J by 8 bases, with 18 bases left in between. The CDR3 contains 16 residues. As DNA, the CDR3 is TGCGCCAGCAGCTTGGAGGGGGGGCGATCTTGGGATGAGCAGTTCTTC. Its protein product is CASSLEGGRSWDEQFF.

J is TRBJ1-1 and V is TRBV5-1; D is possibly TRBD1 (5 bases). Trimming left V 3 bases short and J 1 base short, with 13 bases between. Germline CDR1 reads SGHRS; CDR2 reads YFSETQ. The CDR3 is 15 residues long. The CDR3 sequence: CASSSLSGGNTEAFF. CDR3 nucleotide sequence: TGCGCCAGCAGCTCCCTTTCCGGGGGGAACACTGAAGCTTTCTTT.

The rearrangement joins TRBV30 to TRBJ2-7, with TRBD1 matching 10 bases. Unmatched junction bases numbered 4, after V lost 2 bases and J lost 3 bases. CDR1 is GTSNPN and CDR2 is SVGIG in the germline V gene (reference sequence). CDR3 length: 14 residues. For the CDR3, the DNA is TGTGCCTGGAGTTTCGGACAGGGGGACTACGAGCAGTACTTC. Protein product: CAWSFGQGDYEQYF.

This clone appeared once. The chain uses TRBV7-9 and TRBJ1-1, with D maybe TRBD1 (6 bases). This CDR3 contains 15 residues. V lost 4 bases to trimming and J lost 6 bases, with 18 bases between them. Germline V CDR1 and CDR2: SEHNR, FQNEAQ (reference sequence). The CDR3 spells CASSSTTGMRAEAFF. The CDR3 DNA reads as TGTGCCAGCAGCTCAACTACAGGGATGAGAGCTGAAGCTTTCTTT. Full variable domain (rest looked up from reference TRBV7-9 and TRBJ1-1): DTGVSQNPRHKITKRGQNVTFRCDPISEHNRLYWYRQTLGQGPEFLTYFQNEAQLEKSRLLSDRFSAERPKGSFSTLEIQRTEQGDSAMYLCASSSTTGMRAEAFFGQGTRLTVV.